This passage covers 3 T cell receptor beta chains from one sample sequenced in a study of CD8 T cells in Susac syndrome. The RNA, about 0.45 to 1 ug, was put through reverse transcription using random hexamers. TCRdb itself ran the immunoSEQ multiplex PCR reads through MiXCR, one entry per CDR3 protein. The table has 100,000 to 150,000 distinct CDR3 sequences, approximately 93% seen once. Sequenced: CD8+ T cells from PBMCs. These receptors were taken from a human donor with multiple sclerosis.

In its sample, this clonotype was seen once. The gene calls are TRBV3-1 and TRBJ2-4; no clear D. Trimming left V 3 bases short and J 2 bases short, with 8 bases between. The CDR3 loop spans 14 amino acids. Looked up from germline, CDR1 is LGHDT and CDR2 is YNNKEL (reference sequence). The DNA of the CDR3 is TGTGCCAGCAGCCATTACGATTCCAAAAACATTCAGTACTTC. This translates into CASSHYDSKNIQYF.

The gene calls are TRBV2 and TRBJ1-1; the D is unclear. The V gene's germline CDR1 is SNHLY and CDR2 FYNNEI. The CDR3 runs 13 residues. V was cut by 7 bases and J by 1 base, with 10 bases left in between. The DNA of the CDR3 is TGTGCCAGCACCATGGGCCGGAACACTGAAGCTTTCTTT. This encodes CASTMGRNTEAFF.

V usage is TRBV7-9 and J usage is TRBJ1-5, with no clear D. V was pared by 5 bases and J by 1 base, with 9 bases between. CDR3 length: 14 amino acids. In germline, CDR1 is SEHNR, CDR2 FQNEAQ (reference sequence). CDR3 protein: CASSRGGSNQPQHF. DNA of the CDR3: TGTGCCAGCAGCCGGGGAGGGAGCAATCAGCCCCAGCATTTT.